This T cell receptor (beta chain) was documented in a study of cytomegalovirus exposure and HLA in healthy donors. Study as a whole: A prior analysis found fewer than 120 million unique TCR beta sequences from around 180 million T cells.

CDR1 and CDR2 from the germline V gene are MNHNS and SASEGT. Trimming cost V 4 bases and J 8 bases; bases outside gene matches: 10. CDR3 length: 16 residues. Primers for the PCR totalled 60 Vbeta and 13 Jbeta. Profiling relied on immunoSEQ multiplex PCR, and the TCRdb table lists in-frame clones only, not all of them. This sample carries 200,000 or so clones, 60% to 80% of them seen once, and the ten largest clones take around 1.8%. Findings and caveats of the study: As was reported, the classifier diagnosed cytomegalovirus status with high specificity and sensitivity.

Donors showed nominal health when sampled, although they likely had unrecorded immune exposures. In this sample, this clone turned up once. Its antigen is not identified. The V gene is TRBV6-1, the J gene TRBJ2-1; 11 nucleotides match TRBD2. The source is a man between 18 and 29 years old in good health and CMV-seronegative. The sample taken for sequencing was PBMCs. CDR3 nucleotides: TGTGCCAGCAGTGCCTTAGCGGGAGGGCCTTTTGATGAGCAGTTCTTC. Translated: CASSALAGGPFDEQFF.